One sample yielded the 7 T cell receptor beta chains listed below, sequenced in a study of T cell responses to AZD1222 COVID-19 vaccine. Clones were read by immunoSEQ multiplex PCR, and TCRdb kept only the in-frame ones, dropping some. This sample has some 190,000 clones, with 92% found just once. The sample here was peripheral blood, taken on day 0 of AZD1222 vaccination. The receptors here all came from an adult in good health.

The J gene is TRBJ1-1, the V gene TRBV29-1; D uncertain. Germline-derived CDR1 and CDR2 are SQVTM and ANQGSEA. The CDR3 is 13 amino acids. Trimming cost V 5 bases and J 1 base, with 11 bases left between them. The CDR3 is CSVYSPGNTEAFF. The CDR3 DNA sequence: TGCAGCGTTTACAGCCCAGGGAACACTGAAGCTTTCTTT.

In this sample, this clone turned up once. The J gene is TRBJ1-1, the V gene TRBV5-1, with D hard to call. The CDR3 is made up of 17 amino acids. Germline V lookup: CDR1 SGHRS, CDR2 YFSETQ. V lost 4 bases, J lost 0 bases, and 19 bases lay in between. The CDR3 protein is CASSPRGGSSMNTEAFF. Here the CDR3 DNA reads TGCGCCAGCAGCCCAAGAGGTGGAAGCTCCATGAACACTGAAGCTTTCTTT.

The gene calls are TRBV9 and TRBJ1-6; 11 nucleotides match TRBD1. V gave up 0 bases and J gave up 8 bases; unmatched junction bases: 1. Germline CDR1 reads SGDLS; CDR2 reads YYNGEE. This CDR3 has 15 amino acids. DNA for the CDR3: TGTGCCAGCAGCGTAGGGGGACAGGGGGATTCACCCCTCCACTTT. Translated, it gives CASSVGGQGDSPLHF.

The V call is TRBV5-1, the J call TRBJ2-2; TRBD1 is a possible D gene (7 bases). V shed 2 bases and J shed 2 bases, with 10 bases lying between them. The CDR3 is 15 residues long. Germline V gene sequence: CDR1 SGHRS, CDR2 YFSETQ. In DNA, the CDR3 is TGCGCCAGCAGCTTCAGGGGGGTAAACACCGGGGAGCTGTTTTTT. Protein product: CASSFRGVNTGELFF.

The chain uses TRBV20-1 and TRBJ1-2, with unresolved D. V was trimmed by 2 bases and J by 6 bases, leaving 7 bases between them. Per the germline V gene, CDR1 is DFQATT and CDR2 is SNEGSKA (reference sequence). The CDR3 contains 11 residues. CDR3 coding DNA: TGCAGTGCTAGACCCCAGGATGGCTACACCTTC. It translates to CSARPQDGYTF.

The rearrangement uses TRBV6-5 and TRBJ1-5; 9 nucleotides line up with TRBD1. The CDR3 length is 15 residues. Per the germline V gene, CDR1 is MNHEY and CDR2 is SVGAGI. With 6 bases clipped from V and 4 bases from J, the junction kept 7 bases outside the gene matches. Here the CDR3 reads CASSFGTGRNQPQHF. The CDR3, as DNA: TGTGCCAGCAGCTTTGGGACAGGGCGAAATCAGCCCCAGCATTTT.

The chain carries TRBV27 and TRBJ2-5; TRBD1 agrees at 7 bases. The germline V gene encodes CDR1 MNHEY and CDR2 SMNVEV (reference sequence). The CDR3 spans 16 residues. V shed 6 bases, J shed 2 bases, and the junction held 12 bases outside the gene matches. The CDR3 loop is CASSSGPTGIQETQYF. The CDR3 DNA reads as TGTGCCAGCAGCTCAGGCCCGACAGGGATACAAGAGACCCAGTACTTC.